This T cell receptor beta chain was observed in a study of human T cells and chemical hapten exposure. In the study overall: Women made up most patients, who had alopecia areata, totalis or universalis.

Time point described: patch test 1, 2 weeks after DPC sensitization. Indicated treatment: therapeutic diphenylcyclopropenone sensitization with weekly scalp DPC. CDR1 and CDR2 from the germline V gene are ENHRY and SYGVKD. The ends lost 3 bases at V and 8 bases at J; junction bases unmatched: 6. The CDR3 loop spans 15 amino acids. This clonotype was seen many times. TCRdb re-called the RACE reads through MiXCR, storing one row per CDR3 protein. The sample comprises about 380,000 distinct CDR3 sequences, 4.8% of which are singletons, and approximately 2.5% rests with the top ten. The clonotype was recovered from a woman in her forties or fifties with alopecia areata. Some clones in this sample may be carry-over from other donors' samples. The chain has TRBV10-3 and TRBJ1-6, with 8 bases lining up with TRBD1. The material sequenced was whole blood, taken in connection with sensitization to the hapten diphenylcyclopropenone (DPC). CDR3 sequence: CAISDPTGEDSPLHF. CDR3 nucleotides: TGTGCCATCAGTGACCCGACAGGGGAGGATTCACCCCTCCACTTT.